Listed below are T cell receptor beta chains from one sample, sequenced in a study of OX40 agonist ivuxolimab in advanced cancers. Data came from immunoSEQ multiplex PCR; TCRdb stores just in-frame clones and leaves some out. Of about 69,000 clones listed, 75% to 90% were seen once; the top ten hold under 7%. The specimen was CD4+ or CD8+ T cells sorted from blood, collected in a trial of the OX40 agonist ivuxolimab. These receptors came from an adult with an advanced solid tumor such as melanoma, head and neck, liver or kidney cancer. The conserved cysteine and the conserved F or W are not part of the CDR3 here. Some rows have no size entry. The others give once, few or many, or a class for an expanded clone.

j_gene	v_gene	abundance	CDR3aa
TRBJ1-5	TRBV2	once	ASHRGLYSNQPQH
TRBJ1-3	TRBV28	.	ASSLVRVTSGNTIY
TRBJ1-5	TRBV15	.	ATSSPHRGPISQPQH
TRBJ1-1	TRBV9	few	ASSVEGGGNTEAF
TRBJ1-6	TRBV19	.	ASSILGHREVSPLH
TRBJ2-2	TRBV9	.	ASSGNRDSGDTGELF
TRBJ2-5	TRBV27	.	ASGKQGDLQETQY
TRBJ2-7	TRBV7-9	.	ASSPGQYEQY
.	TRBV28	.	ASGNPAGFSYEQY
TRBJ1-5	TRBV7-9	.	ASSLAQGNQPQH
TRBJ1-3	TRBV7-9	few	ASSGDSPGNTIY
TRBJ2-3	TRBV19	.	ASSISGLGTDTQY
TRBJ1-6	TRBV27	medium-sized	ASSFGSNSPLH
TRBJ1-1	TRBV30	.	AWSDLAGGFTEAF
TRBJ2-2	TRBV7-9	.	ASSSLAGEDGELF
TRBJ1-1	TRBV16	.	ASSHLSGREAANEAF
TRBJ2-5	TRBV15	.	ATSREGPGTAPYKETQY
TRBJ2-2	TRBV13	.	ASSERLAGAQNTGELF
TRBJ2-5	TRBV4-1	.	ASSPREYSGSQY
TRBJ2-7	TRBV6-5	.	ASSYSGGSYEQY